These 13 T cell receptor beta chains originate from one sample sequenced in a study of response to subunit inactivated influenza vaccine. MiXCR, applied by TCRdb to the RT-PCR reads, yields one record per CDR3 protein. The sample consists of about 650,000 distinct CDR3 sequences, 15% to 17% of them appearing once. The sequenced sample was PBMCs from blood, obtained roughly 13 days after vaccination. The receptors derive from a man aged 45-60 years who received an inactivated influenza vaccine.

This clonotype has a count of ten or more. The rearrangement joins TRBV6-4 to TRBJ2-3, with D perhaps matching TRBD2 (6 bases). Germline V gene sequence: CDR1 MRHNA, CDR2 SNTAGT. This CDR3 has 15 residues. Trimming took 9 bases from V and 1 from J, leaving 17 bases between them. The CDR3, as DNA: TGTGCCAGTTCCCCCTCGGGGGAACGCACAGATACGCAGTATTTT. Encoded protein: CASSPSGERTDTQYF.

As concerns this clonotype: This clone may be a read error of a much larger clone one base away. The DNA for the CDR3 is TGTGCCATCAGTGAAGCGGGGACTAGTTGGGAGACCCAGTACTTC. It translates to CAISEAGTSWETQYF. The chain joins TRBV2 to TRBJ2-5, with 8 bases lining up with TRBD2. This CDR3 has 15 amino acids. The germline gives CDR1 SNHLY, CDR2 FYNNEI. The whole variable domain, filled in from reference TRBV2 and TRBJ2-5, reads EPEVTQTPSHQVTQMGQEVILRCVPISNHLYFYWYRQILGQKVEFLVSFYNNEISEKSEIFDDQFSVERPDGSNFTLKIRSTKLEDSAMYFCAISEAGTSWETQYFGPGTRLLVL.

In its sample, this clonotype was seen a few times. The chain recombines TRBV29-1 with TRBJ2-3; D is possibly TRBD2 (5 bases). The CDR3 length is 13 residues. V lost 6 bases and J 2 bases, leaving 12 bases between the germline ends. Germline CDR1 is SQVTM and CDR2 is ANQGSEA. For the CDR3, the DNA is TGCAGCGTGGGAAGCGGAAACACAGATACGCAGTATTTT. Translated, it gives CSVGSGNTDTQYF.

The chain has TRBV20-1 and TRBJ2-3; 9 nucleotides align to TRBD2. This CDR3 comprises 14 residues. The germline V gene encodes CDR1 DFQATT and CDR2 SNEGSKA (reference sequence). V trimming: 5 bases; J trimming: 2 bases; junction bases outside the gene matches: 5. The CDR3 here is CSAYSGSPTDTQYF. The CDR3 region has the DNA TGCAGTGCTTATAGCGGGAGCCCCACAGATACGCAGTATTTT.

The chain joins TRBV7-2 to TRBJ2-3, with D perhaps given as TRBD1 or TRBD2 (5 bases each). The length of the CDR3 is 15 residues. The germline CDR1 and CDR2 sequences are SGHTA and FQGNSA. The V end lost 3 bases, the J end lost 0 bases, and 10 bases lay between the germline ends. The CDR3 spells CASSFRGPSTDTQYF. For the CDR3, the DNA is TGTGCCAGCAGCTTCCGGGGACCCAGCACAGATACGCAGTATTTT.

The chain links TRBV6-5 to TRBJ1-5; D not resolved. Deletions cut 0 bases from V and 5 bases from J, with 8 bases between. The CDR3 contains 14 residues. Germline CDR1 reads MNHEY; CDR2 reads SVGAGI. The CDR3 reads CASSYSKGYQPQHF. The DNA of the CDR3 is TGTGCCAGCAGTTACTCGAAAGGGTATCAGCCCCAGCATTTT.

This clonotype was counted only a few times. The V call is TRBV20-1, the J call TRBJ2-5; unclear D gene. V was trimmed by 0 bases and J by 9 bases, leaving 20 bases between them. Germline V gene lookup returns CDR1 DFQATT and CDR2 SNEGSKA (reference sequence). CDR3 length: 15 amino acids. The CDR3 spells CSARDTFEVGSAQYF. CDR3 bases: TGCAGTGCTAGAGATACGTTTGAGGTGGGATCGGCCCAGTACTTC.

In its sample, this clonotype was seen a few times. The V and J genes are TRBV5-1 and TRBJ2-2; tentative D call: TRBD2 (5 bases). This CDR3 spans 15 amino acids. Trimming left V 2 bases short and J 2 bases short, with 10 bases between. CDR1 and CDR2 (germline): SGHRS, YFSETQ. CDR3 in amino acids: CASSFLGVNTGELFF. The CDR3 coding sequence is TGCGCCAGCAGCTTTCTCGGGGTAAACACCGGGGAGCTGTTTTTT.

This clonotype was picked up many times. The rearrangement uses TRBV11-3 and TRBJ2-2, with 10 bases identical to TRBD1. This CDR3 is 16 amino acids long. Germline V lookup: CDR1 SGHNT, CDR2 YENEEA. V dropped 1 base and J dropped 4; count of bases not matched to a gene: 3. For the CDR3, the DNA is TGTGCCAGCAGCTTAGTGACAGGGGGCTCCACCGGGGAGCTGTTTTTT. It is translated as CASSLVTGGSTGELFF.

Regarding this clonotype: As the CDR3 is not closed by the conserved phenylalanine or tryptophan, this likely results from a read error. The rearrangement links TRBV10-3 to TRBJ2-1; TRBD2 might be the D (6 bases). The CDR3 is made up of 13 amino acids. In germline, CDR1 is ENHRY, CDR2 SYGVKD. V was trimmed by 7 bases and J by 5 bases, leaving 12 bases between them. The CDR3 is CAITPGGNNEQFL. For the CDR3, the DNA is TGTGCCATCACTCCCGGGGGAAACAATGAGCAGTTCTTA.

A single count supports this clonotype. The chain joins TRBV20-1 to TRBJ2-1; maybe TRBD2 (6 bases). The CDR3 spans 16 residues. The germline gives CDR1 DFQATT, CDR2 SNEGSKA (reference sequence). Trimming pared 1 base from V and 0 bases from J, leaving 13 bases between. The CDR3, as DNA: TGCAGTGCTAGAGGAGGTAGCGGCCTCTCCTACAATGAGCAGTTCTTC. The encoded protein is CSARGGSGLSYNEQFF.

The chain has TRBV20-1 and TRBJ2-5; 12 bases match TRBD2. This CDR3 spans 14 amino acids. Looked up from germline, CDR1 is DFQATT and CDR2 is SNEGSKA (reference sequence). Trimming took 6 bases from V and 3 from J; bases not matched to a gene: 5. Written as DNA, the CDR3 is TGCAGTGCAGAGACTAGCGGGAGAGAAGAGACCCAGTACTTC. Residues: CSAETSGREETQYF.

V and J are TRBV27 and TRBJ2-5, with D hard to call. The CDR3 contains 15 residues. The V gene lost 10 bases and the J gene lost 4 bases, with 22 bases spanning the gap. Germline V gene data show CDR1 as MNHEY and CDR2 as SMNVEV (reference sequence). For the CDR3, the DNA is TGTGCCACCCGGCCCCTTCGCGGATGGGGAGAGACCCAGTACTTC. Translating it yields CATRPLRGWGETQYF.